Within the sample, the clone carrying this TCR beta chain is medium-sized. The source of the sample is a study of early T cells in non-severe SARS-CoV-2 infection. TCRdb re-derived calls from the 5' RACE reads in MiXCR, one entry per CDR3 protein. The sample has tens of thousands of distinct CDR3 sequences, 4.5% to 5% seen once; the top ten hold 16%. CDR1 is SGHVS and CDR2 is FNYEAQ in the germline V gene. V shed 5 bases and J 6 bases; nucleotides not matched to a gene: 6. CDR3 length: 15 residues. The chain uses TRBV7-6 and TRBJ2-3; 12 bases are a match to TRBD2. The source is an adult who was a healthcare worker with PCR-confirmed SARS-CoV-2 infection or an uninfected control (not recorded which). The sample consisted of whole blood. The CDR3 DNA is TGTGCCAGCAGCACAAGGACTAGCGGGGATGATACGCAGTATTTT. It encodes CASSTRTSGDDTQYF.